This TCR beta chain was sequenced for a study of cytomegalovirus exposure and HLA in healthy donors. Study-wide background: The use of the same platform for the approximately 130 validation repertoires and the 600 to 800 first-cohort repertoires was reported by a later analysis.

Profiling relied on immunoSEQ multiplex PCR, and the TCRdb table lists in-frame clones only, not all of them. Of 80,000 to 100,000 clones listed, roughly 87% were seen once; the top ten hold roughly 4%. The CDR3 has 12 amino acids. V gave up 1 base and J gave up 4 bases, with 4 bases separating them. Germline assignment: CDR1 SGHAT and CDR2 FQDESV (reference sequence). Sequencing was done on a sample of PBMCs. This receptor was identified in a woman in her twenties or thirties in good health and CMV-seronegative. This sequence joins TRBV11-1 and TRBJ1-1; D not certain. CDR3 region: CASSLGLTEAFF. The CDR3 bases are TGTGCCAGCAGCTTAGGGCTCACTGAAGCTTTCTTT.